Presented here are 3 T cell receptor beta chains from one specimen sequenced in a study of human T cells and chemical hapten exposure. This sample's time point: patch test 2, 6 weeks after DPC sensitization. Treatment: therapeutic diphenylcyclopropenone sensitization with weekly scalp DPC. TCRdb called the RACE reads again in MiXCR, with one record for every CDR3 protein. This sample has 110,000 or so distinct CDR3 sequences; more than 7% occur once, and the top ten carry approximately 2.8%. The starting material was whole blood, obtained in connection with sensitization to the hapten diphenylcyclopropenone (DPC). The receptors were gathered from a woman between 35 and 50 years old with alopecia areata. Some clones in this sample may be carry-over from other donors' samples.

There are many counts of this clonotype. The chain is built from TRBV2 and TRBJ2-1; TRBD1 agrees at 8 bases. The germline CDR1 and CDR2 sequences are SNHLY and FYNNEI. This CDR3 is built from 14 residues. The ends lost 4 bases at V and 7 bases at J; junction bases unmatched: 6. The CDR3 reads CASSAQGVENEQFF. The CDR3 nucleotides are TGTGCCAGCAGTGCACAGGGGGTAGAGAATGAGCAGTTCTTC.

The chain links TRBV11-2 to TRBJ2-1; 7 bases map to TRBD2. The CDR3 is 19 amino acids. V trimming: 0 bases; J trimming: 3 bases; junction bases outside the gene matches: 14. Germline CDR1 is SGHAT and CDR2 is FQNNGV. DNA of the CDR3: TGTGCCAGCAGCTTAGATCAGATCGCGGGAGTGCGGATCTACAATGAGCAGTTCTTC. Protein product: CASSLDQIAGVRIYNEQFF.

The chain joins TRBV10-3 to TRBJ1-2, with 10 bases lining up with TRBD1. The CDR3 is 17 residues long. The J segment lost 1 base and the V segment lost 2 bases, leaving 7 bases of the junction unmatched. Germline V gene lookup returns CDR1 ENHRY and CDR2 SYGVKD. CDR3 in DNA: TGTGCCATCAGTGAGCTCAGGACAGGGGGAGATAACTATGGCTACACCTTC. It codes for CAISELRTGGDNYGYTF.